This entry concerns a single T cell receptor beta chain. Its target is not known. CDR3 length: 15 amino acids. Germline V gives CDR1 MNHNY, CDR2 SVGAGI (reference sequence). The data stem from a study of CXCR3-negative and CXCR3-positive naive CD8 T cells. General study findings and limits: Relative to CXCR3-negative naive cells, CXCR3-positive naive cells had more hydrophobic TRB CDR3s.

TRB cDNA was prepared as libraries by UMI-labeled 5' RACE. TCRdb re-called the 5' RACE reads, yielding one record per CDR3 amino acid sequence without DNA. Recorded for this sample: under 110,000 distinct CDR3 sequences. This TCR was sampled from a human donor in good health. Some clones in this sample may be carry-over from other donors' samples. The rearrangement uses TRBV6-6 and TRBJ1-2. The sequenced sample consisted of naive CXCR3+ CD8+ T cells from blood. Stated subset: CD45RO-CCR7+CD27+CD95- naive CD8+ T cells expressing CXCR3 (TNR3+). CDR3 loop: CASSYSTVDNYGYTF.